This T cell receptor (beta chain) comes out of a study of T-cell memory formation after mild COVID-19. TCRdb independently ran MiXCR on the 5' RACE reads; one entry per CDR3 protein. The table includes some 150,000 distinct CDR3 sequences, about 19% detected once. This CDR3 is built from 14 residues. V lost 10 bases and J 0 bases, leaving 15 bases between the germline ends. Germline CDR1 reads LNHDA; CDR2 reads SQIVND (reference sequence). The sequence was collected from an adult woman who had mild COVID-19 (a few samples of this study predate the infection). Cell type and time point are not known. The rearrangement uses TRBV19 and TRBJ1-1; D is unresolved. The sample comprised PBMCs or a T cell subset sorted from them (not recorded which). This CDR3 is CATEPRAMNTEAFF. CDR3 DNA sequence: TGTGCCACGGAACCTAGGGCCATGAACACTGAAGCTTTCTTT. Filled out from reference TRBV19 and TRBJ1-1, the complete variable domain reads DGGITQSPKYLFRKEGQNVTLSCEQNLNHDAMYWYRQDPGQGLRLIYYSQIVNDFQKGDIAEGYSVSREKKESFPLTVTSAQKNPTAFYLCATEPRAMNTEAFFGQGTRLTVV.